The 8 T cell receptor beta chains in this list originate from one sample, sequenced in a study of T cell repertoires in cytomegalovirus infection. From the reads, TCRdb called clonotypes with MiXCR, one entry per CDR3 protein. The table shows about 830,000 distinct CDR3 sequences, with 30% to 35% occurring only once. Antigen specificity for these receptors is unknown. The specimen was cultured CD8+ T cells from PBMCs, collected from culture after CMV antigen stimulation. These receptors were obtained from a human donor in good health (CMV status not recorded). Some clones in this sample may be carry-over from other donors' samples.

J is TRBJ2-5 and V is TRBV12-3 or TRBV12-4; possible D gene TRBD1, 5 bases. This CDR3 is 14 amino acids long. Trimming left V 6 bases short and J 4 bases short, with 15 bases between. DNA for the CDR3: TGTGCCAGCAGCTATCCAGGGTTTCGAGAGACCCAGTACTTC. Its translation: CASSYPGFRETQYF.

This clonotype was counted a few times. The chain is built from TRBV15 and TRBJ2-7, with no clear D. V lost 0 bases and J 9 bases, leaving 18 bases between the germline ends. CDR1 LNHNV and CDR2 YYDKDF come from the germline V gene (reference sequence). The CDR3 is made up of 15 amino acids. The CDR3 DNA follows: TGTGCCACCAGCAGAGAGAGAGGCACCCACTCTATGCAGTACGTC. Its translation is CATSRERGTHSMQYV.

CDR3 in DNA: TGTGCCAGCAGCGGGCAAAGCCCAAGCGGCTATGGCTACACCTTC. This gives the protein CASSGQSPSGYGYTF. V usage is TRBV7-9 and J usage is TRBJ1-2; D unresolved. V was clipped by 5 bases and J by 4 bases, with 17 bases between them. This CDR3 has 15 residues. Per the germline V gene, CDR1 is SEHNR and CDR2 is FQNEAQ (reference sequence). The whole variable domain, filled in from reference TRBV7-9 and TRBJ1-2, reads DTGVSQNPRHKITKRGQNVTFRCDPISEHNRLYWYRQTLGQGPEFLTYFQNEAQLEKSRLLSDRFSAERPKGSFSTLEIQRTEQGDSAMYLCASSGQSPSGYGYTFGSGTRLTVV.

In this sample, this clonotype turned up many times. The chain uses TRBV10-3 and TRBJ2-7; D unclear. The germline V gene encodes CDR1 ENHRY and CDR2 SYGVKD. CDR3 length: 13 residues. V was pared by 2 bases and J by 3 bases, with 8 bases between. This CDR3 is CAISEERSYEQYV. The CDR3, as DNA: TGTGCCATCAGTGAGGAGAGGAGCTACGAGCAGTACGTC.

This chain links TRBV24-1 with TRBJ2-1; 7 nucleotides match TRBD2. CDR1 and CDR2 from the germline V gene are KGHDR and SFDVKD. J lost 8 bases, V lost 3 bases, and 9 bases had no gene match. The CDR3 is 15 amino acids. The CDR3 sequence: CATSDPGLSGDEQFF. The DNA of the CDR3 is TGTGCCACCAGTGATCCCGGCCTAAGCGGGGATGAGCAGTTCTTC.

This clonotype came up many times. This sequence joins TRBV6-6 and TRBJ2-2; the D gene is possibly TRBD2 (6 bases). The V gene lost 6 bases and the J gene lost 6 bases, with 11 bases spanning the gap. CDR1 and CDR2 from the germline V gene are MNHNY and SVGAGI (reference sequence). The CDR3 totals 13 residues. CDR3 region: CASSPGGPGELFF. CDR3 DNA sequence: TGTGCCAGCAGCCCAGGAGGGCCCGGGGAGCTGTTTTTT.

This chain uses TRBV13 with TRBJ1-2; maybe TRBD1 (6 bases). The CDR3 contains 16 residues. The V end was cut by 5 bases, the J end by 4 bases, with 20 bases between. From germline, CDR1 is PRHDT and CDR2 FYEKMQ (reference sequence). CDR3 protein: CASSLKREGDVYGYTF. CDR3 DNA: TGTGCCAGCAGCCTGAAGAGAGAGGGGGATGTCTATGGCTACACCTTC.

This clonotype was seen a few times. The rearrangement joins TRBV7-8 to TRBJ2-5, with D possibly being TRBD2 (5 bases). The V gene lost 5 bases and the J gene lost 4 bases, with 20 bases spanning the gap. Germline CDR1 reads SGHVS; CDR2 reads FQNEAQ. The CDR3 loop spans 16 amino acids. The CDR3 region has the DNA TGTGCCAGCAGCAATAGGGCCGTTTCACGGGGAGAGACCCAGTACTTC. Its translation: CASSNRAVSRGETQYF.